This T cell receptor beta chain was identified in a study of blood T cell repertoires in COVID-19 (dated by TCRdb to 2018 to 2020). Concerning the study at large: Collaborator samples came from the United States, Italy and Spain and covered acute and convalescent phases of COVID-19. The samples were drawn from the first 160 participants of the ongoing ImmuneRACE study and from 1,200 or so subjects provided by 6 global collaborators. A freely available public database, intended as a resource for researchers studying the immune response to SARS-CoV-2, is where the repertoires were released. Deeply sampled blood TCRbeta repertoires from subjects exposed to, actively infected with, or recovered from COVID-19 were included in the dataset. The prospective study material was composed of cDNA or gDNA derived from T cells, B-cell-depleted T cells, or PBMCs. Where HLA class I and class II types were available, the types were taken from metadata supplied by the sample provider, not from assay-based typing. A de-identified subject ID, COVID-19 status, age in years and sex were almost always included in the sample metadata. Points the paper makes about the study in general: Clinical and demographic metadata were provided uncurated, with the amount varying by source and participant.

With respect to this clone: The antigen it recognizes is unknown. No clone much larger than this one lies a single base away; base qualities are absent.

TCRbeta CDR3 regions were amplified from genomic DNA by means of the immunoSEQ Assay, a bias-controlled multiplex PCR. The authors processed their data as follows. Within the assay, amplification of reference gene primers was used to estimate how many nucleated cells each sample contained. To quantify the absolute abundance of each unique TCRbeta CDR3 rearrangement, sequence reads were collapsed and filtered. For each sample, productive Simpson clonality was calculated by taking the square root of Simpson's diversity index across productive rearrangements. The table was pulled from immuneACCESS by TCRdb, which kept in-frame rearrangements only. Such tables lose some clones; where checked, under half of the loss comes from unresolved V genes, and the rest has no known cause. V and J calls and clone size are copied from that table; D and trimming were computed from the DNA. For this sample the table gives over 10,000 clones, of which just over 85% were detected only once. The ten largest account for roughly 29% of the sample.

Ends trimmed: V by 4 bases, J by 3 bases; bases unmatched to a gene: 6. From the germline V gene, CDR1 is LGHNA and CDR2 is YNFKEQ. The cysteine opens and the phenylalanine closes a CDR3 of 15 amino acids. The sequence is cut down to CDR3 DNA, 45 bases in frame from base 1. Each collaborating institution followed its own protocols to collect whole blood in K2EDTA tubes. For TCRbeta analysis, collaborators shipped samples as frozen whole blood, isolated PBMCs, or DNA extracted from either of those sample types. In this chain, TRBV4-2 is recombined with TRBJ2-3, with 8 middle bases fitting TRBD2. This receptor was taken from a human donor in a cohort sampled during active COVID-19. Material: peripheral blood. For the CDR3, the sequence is CASSRPRGGTDTQYF. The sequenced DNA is TGTGCCAGCAGCCGTCCCCGGGGGGGGACAGATACGCAGTATTTT.